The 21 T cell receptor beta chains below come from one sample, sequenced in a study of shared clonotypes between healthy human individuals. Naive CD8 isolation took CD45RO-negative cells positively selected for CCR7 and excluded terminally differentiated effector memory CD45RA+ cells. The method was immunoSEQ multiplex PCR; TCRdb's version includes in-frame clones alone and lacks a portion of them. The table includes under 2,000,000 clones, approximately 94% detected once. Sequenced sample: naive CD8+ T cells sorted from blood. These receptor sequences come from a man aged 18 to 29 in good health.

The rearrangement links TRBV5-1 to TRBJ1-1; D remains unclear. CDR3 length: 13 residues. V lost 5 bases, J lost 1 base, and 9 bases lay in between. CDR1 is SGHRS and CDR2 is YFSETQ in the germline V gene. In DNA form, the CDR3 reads TGCGCCAGCAGGACGGCAGGGAACACTGAAGCTTTCTTT. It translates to CASRTAGNTEAFF.

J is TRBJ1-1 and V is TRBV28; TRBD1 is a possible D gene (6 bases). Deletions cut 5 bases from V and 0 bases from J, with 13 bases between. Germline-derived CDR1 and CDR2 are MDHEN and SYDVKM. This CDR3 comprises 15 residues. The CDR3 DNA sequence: TGTGCCAGCAGTCCCAGTGGGGACATGAACACTGAAGCTTTCTTT. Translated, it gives CASSPSGDMNTEAFF.

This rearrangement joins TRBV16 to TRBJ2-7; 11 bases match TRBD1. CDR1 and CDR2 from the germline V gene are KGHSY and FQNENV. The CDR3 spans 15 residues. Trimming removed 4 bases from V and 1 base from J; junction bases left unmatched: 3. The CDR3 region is CASSRGTGGSYEQYF. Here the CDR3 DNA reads TGTGCCAGCAGCCGAGGGACAGGGGGTTCCTACGAGCAGTACTTC. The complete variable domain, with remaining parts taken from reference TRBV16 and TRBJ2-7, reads GEEVAQTPKHLVRGEGQKAKLYCAPIKGHSYVFWYQQVLKNEFKFLISFQNENVFDETGMPKERFSAKCLPNSPCSLEIQATKLEDSAVYFCASSRGTGGSYEQYFGPGTRLTVT.

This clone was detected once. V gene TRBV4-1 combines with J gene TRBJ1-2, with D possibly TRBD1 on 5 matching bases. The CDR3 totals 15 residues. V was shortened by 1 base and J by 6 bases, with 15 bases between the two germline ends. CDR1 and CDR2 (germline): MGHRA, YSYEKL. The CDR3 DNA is TGCGCCAGCAGCCAAGTTCAGGGATCCATGGATGGCTACACCTTC. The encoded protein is CASSQVQGSMDGYTF.

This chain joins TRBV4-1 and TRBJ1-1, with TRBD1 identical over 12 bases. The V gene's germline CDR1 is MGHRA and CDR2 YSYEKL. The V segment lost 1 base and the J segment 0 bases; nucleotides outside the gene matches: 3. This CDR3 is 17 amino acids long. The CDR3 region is CASSQGDRGPMNTEAFF. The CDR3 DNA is TGCGCCAGCAGCCAAGGGGACAGGGGGCCCATGAACACTGAAGCTTTCTTT.

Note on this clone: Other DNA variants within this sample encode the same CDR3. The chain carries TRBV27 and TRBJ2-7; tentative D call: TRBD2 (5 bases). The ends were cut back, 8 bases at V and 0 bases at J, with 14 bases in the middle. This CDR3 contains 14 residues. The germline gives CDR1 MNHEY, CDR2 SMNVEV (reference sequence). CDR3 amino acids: CASSSRDNSYEQYF. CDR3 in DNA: TGTGCCAGCTCTAGTCGGGATAACTCCTACGAGCAGTACTTC.

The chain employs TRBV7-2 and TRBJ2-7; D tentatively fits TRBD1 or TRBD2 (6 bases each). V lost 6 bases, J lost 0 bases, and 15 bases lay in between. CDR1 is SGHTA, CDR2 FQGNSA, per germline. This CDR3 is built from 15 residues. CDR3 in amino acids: CASRPGASNSYEQYF. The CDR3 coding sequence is TGTGCCAGCAGACCGGGGGCTAGCAACTCCTACGAGCAGTACTTC.

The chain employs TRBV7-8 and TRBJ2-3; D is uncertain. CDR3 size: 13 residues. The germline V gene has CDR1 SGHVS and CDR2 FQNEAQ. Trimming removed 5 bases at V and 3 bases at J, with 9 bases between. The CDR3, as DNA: TGTGCCAGCAGCCCGGAAGGTACAGATACGCAGTATTTT. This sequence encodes CASSPEGTDTQYF.

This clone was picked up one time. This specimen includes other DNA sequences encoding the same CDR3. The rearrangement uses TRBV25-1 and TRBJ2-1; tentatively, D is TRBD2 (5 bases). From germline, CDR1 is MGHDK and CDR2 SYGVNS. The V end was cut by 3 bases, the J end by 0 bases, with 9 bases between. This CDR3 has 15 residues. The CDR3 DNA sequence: TGTGCCAGCAGTGAGTCGGGATACTCCTACAATGAGCAGTTCTTC. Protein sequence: CASSESGYSYNEQFF.

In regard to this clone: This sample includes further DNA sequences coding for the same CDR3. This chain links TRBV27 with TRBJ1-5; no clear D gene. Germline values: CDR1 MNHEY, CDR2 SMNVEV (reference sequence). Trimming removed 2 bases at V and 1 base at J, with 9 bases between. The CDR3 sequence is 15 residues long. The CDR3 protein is CASSLGSGSNQPQHF. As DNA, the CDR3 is TGTGCCAGCAGTTTAGGATCGGGGAGCAATCAGCCCCAGCATTTT.

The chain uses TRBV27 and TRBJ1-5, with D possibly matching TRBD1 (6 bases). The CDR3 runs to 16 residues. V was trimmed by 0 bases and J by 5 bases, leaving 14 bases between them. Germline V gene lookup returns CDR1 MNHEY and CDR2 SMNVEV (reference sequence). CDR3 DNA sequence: TGTGCCAGCAGTTTATCGGCAGGGGAGAAAGATCAGCCCCAGCATTTT. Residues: CASSLSAGEKDQPQHF.

CDR3 nucleotide sequence: TGCGCCAGCAGTGTCGGATCAGGGGGCACCGGGGAGCTGTTTTTT. Protein product: CASSVGSGGTGELFF. V and J are TRBV5-1 and TRBJ2-2; TRBD1 aligns across 7 bases. This CDR3 has 15 residues. The V gene end was trimmed by 5 bases and the J gene end by 4 bases; junction bases not matched to a gene: 8. Germline loops: CDR1 SGHRS, CDR2 YFSETQ.

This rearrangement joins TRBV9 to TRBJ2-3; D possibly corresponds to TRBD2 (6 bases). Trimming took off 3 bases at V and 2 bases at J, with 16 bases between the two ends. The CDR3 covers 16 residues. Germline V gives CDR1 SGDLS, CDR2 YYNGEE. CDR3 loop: CASSAVGGSYTDTQYF. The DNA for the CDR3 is TGTGCCAGCAGCGCCGTTGGGGGGAGTTACACAGATACGCAGTATTTT.

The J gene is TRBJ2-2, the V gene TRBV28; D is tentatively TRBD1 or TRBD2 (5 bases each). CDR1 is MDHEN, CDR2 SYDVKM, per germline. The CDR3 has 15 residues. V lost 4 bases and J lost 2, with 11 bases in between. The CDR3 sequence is CASSSGTVNTGELFF. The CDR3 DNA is TGTGCCAGCAGTTCCGGGACGGTTAACACCGGGGAGCTGTTTTTT.

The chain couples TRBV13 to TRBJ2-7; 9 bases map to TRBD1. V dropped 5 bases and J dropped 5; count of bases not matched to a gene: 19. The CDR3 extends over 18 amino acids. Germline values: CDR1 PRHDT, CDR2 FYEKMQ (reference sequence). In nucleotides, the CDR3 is TGTGCCAGCAGCCAAGTCGAAGGCAGGAAGGACAGGGGAGACGAGCAGTACTTC. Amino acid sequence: CASSQVEGRKDRGDEQYF.

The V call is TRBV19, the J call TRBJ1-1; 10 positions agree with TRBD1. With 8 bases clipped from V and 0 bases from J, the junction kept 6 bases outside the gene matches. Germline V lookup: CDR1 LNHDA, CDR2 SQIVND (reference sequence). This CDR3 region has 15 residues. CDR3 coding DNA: TGTGCCAGTGGGGGGACAGGGGACTTGAACACTGAAGCTTTCTTT. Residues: CASGGTGDLNTEAFF.

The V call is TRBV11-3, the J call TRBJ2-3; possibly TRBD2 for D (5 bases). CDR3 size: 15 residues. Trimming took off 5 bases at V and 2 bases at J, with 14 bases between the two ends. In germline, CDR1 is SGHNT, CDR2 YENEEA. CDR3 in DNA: TGTGCCAGCAGCCCTGGCGTTAGCGCCACAGATACGCAGTATTTT. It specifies CASSPGVSATDTQYF.

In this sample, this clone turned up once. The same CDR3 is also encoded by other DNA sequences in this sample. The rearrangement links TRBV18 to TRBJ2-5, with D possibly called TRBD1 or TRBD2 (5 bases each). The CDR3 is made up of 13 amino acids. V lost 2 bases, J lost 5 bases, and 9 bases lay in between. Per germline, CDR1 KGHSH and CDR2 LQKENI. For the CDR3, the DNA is TGTGCCAGCTCACCAGGGGCGGGCGAGACCCAGTACTTC. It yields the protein CASSPGAGETQYF.

CDR3 nucleotide sequence: TGTGCCAGCAGCTTAGATTCTCCCCAGGGTGTCTATGGCTACACCTTC. Protein: CASSLDSPQGVYGYTF. The chain carries TRBV7-8 and TRBJ1-2, with a possible D match to TRBD1 (5 bases). CDR3 length equals 16 residues. Germline-derived CDR1 and CDR2 are SGHVS and FQNEAQ. V lost 1 base and J lost 4, with 16 bases in between.

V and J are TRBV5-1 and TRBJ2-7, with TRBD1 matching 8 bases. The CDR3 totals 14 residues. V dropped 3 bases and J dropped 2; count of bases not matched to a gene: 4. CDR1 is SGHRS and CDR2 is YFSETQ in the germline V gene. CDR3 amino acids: CASSSGQGPYEQYF. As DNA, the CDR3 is TGCGCCAGCAGCTCCGGACAGGGCCCCTACGAGCAGTACTTC.

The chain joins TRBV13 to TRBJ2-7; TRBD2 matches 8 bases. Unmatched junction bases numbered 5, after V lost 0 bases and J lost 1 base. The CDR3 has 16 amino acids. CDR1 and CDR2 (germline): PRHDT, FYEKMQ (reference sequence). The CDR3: CASSLGAGGSSYEQYF. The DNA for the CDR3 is TGTGCCAGCAGCTTAGGGGCGGGGGGCTCTTCCTACGAGCAGTACTTC.